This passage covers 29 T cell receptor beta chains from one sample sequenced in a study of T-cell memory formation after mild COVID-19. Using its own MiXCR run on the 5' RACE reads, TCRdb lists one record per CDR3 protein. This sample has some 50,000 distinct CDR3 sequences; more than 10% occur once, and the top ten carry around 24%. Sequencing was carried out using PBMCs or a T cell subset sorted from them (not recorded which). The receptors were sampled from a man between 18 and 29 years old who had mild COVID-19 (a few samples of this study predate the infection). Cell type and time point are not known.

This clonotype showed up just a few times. CDR3 nucleotide sequence: TGCAGCGTTGAAGATGGTGGGATGTATGGCTACACCTTC. Protein sequence: CSVEDGGMYGYTF. The chain uses TRBV29-1 and TRBJ1-2; D remains unclear. Trimming left V 0 bases short and J 5 bases short, with 10 bases between. Germline V gene sequence: CDR1 SQVTM, CDR2 ANQGSEA. The CDR3 is 13 residues long. Combining the CDR3 with reference TRBV29-1 and TRBJ1-2 gives the whole variable domain SAVISQKPSRDICQRGTSLTIQCQVDSQVTMMFWYRQQPGQSLTLIATANQGSEATYESGFVIDKFPISRPNLTFSTLTVSNMSPEDSSIYLCSVEDGGMYGYTFGSGTRLTVV.

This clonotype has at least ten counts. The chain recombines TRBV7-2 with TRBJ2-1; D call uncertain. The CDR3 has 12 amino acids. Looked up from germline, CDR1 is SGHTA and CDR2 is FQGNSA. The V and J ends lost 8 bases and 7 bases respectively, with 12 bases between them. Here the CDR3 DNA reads TGTGCCAGCGGGTCCTTCGGGAATGAGCAGTTCTTC. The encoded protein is CASGSFGNEQFF.

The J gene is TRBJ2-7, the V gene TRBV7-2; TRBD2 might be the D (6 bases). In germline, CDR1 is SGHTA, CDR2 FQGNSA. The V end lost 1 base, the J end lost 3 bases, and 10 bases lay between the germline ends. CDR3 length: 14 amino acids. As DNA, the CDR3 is TGTGCCAGCAGCTTAGTGGGGGGATTCTACGAGCAGTACTTC. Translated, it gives CASSLVGGFYEQYF.

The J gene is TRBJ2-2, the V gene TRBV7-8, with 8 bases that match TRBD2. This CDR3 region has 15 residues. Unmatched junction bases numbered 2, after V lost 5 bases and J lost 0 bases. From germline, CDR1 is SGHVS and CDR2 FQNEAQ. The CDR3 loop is CASSERGTNTGELFF. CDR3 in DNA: TGTGCCAGCAGCGAGCGGGGGACGAACACCGGGGAGCTGTTTTTT.

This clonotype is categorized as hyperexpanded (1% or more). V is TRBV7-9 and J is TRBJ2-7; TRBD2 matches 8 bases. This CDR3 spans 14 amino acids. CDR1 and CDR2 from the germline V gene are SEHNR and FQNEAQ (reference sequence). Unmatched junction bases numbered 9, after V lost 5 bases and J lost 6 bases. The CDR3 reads CASSAPAGVGEQYF. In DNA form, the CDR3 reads TGTGCCAGCAGCGCCCCAGCGGGGGTCGGCGAGCAGTACTTC.

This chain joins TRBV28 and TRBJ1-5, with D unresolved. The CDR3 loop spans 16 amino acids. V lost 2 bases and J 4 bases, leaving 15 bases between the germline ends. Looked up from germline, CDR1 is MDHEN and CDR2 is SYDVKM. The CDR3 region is CASSLVAAGGNQPQHF. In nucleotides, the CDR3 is TGTGCCAGCAGTTTAGTGGCCGCCGGAGGGAATCAGCCCCAGCATTTT. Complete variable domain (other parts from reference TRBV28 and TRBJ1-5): DVKVTQSSRYLVKRTGEKVFLECVQDMDHENMFWYRQDPGLGLRLIYFSYDVKMKEKGDIPEGYSVSREKKERFSLILESASTNQTSMYLCASSLVAAGGNQPQHFGDGTRLSIL.

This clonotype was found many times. In nucleotides, the CDR3 is TGTGCCAGCAGCGTAGATGCCCGCCAAGAGACCCAGTACTTC. Its translation: CASSVDARQETQYF. The rearrangement uses TRBV9 and TRBJ2-5; D is unresolved. The CDR3 consists of 14 residues. Germline loops: CDR1 SGDLS, CDR2 YYNGEE. V lost 0 bases to trimming and J lost 1 base, with 7 bases between them.

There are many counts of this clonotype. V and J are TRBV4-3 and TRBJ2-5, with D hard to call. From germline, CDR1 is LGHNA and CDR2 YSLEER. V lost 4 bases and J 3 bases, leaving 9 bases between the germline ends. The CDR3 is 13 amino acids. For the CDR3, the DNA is TGCGCCAGCAGCCCCTCTAGGGAAGAGACCCAGTACTTC. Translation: CASSPSREETQYF.

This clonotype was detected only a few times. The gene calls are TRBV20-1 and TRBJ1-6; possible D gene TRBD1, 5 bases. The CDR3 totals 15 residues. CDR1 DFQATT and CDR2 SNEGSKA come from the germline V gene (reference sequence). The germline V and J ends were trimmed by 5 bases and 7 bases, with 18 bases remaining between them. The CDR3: CSALVGGAMNSPLHF. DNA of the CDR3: TGCAGTGCTCTCGTAGGAGGGGCGATGAATTCACCCCTCCACTTT.

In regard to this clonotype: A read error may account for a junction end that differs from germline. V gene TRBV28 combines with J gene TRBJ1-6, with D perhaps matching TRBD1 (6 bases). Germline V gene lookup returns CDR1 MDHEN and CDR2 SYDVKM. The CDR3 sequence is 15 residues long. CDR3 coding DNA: TGTGCCAGCAGTGTATGGGGGGCAGGAAATTCACCCCTCCACTTT. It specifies CASSVWGAGNSPLHF. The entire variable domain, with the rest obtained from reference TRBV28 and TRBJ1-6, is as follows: DVKVTQSSRYLVKRTGEKVFLECVQDMDHENMFWYRQDPGLGLRLIYFSYDVKMKEKGDIPEGYSVSREKKERFSLILESASTNQTSMYLCASSVWGAGNSPLHFGNGTRLTVT.

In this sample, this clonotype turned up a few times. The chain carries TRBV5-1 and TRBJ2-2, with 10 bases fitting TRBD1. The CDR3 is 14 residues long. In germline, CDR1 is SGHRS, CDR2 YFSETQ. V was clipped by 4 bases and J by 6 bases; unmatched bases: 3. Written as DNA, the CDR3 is TGCGCCAGCAGCGAGGGGACAGGGGCCGGGGAGCTGTTTTTT. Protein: CASSEGTGAGELFF.

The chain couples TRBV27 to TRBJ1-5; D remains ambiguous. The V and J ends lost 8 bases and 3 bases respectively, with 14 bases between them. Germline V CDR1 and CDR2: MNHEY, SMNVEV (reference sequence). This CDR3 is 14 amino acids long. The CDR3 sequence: CASGPWQFNQPQHF. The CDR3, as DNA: TGTGCCAGCGGCCCCTGGCAGTTCAATCAGCCCCAGCATTTT.

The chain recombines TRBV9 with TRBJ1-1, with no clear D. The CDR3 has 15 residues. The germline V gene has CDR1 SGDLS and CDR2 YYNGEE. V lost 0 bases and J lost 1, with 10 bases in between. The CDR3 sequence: CASSVVGSRNTEAFF. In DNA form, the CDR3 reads TGTGCCAGCAGCGTAGTCGGTTCGAGGAACACTGAAGCTTTCTTT.

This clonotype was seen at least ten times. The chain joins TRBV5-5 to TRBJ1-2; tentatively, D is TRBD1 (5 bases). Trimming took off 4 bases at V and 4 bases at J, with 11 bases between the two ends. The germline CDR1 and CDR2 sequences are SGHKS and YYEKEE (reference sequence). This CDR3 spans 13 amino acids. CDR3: CASSLGPLYGYTF. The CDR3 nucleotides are TGTGCCAGCAGCCTGGGACCGCTCTATGGCTACACCTTC.

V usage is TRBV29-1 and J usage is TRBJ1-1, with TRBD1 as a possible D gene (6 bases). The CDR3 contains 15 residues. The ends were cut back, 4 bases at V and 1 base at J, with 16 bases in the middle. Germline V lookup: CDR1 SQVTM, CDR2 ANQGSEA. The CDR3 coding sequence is TGCAGCGTTGGATTTACAGGGATAGGGAACACTGAAGCTTTCTTT. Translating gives CSVGFTGIGNTEAFF.

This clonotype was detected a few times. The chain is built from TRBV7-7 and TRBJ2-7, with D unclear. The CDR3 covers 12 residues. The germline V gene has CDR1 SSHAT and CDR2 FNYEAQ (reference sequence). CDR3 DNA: TGTGCTAGCCTCCCTAGCTCCTACGAGCAGTACGTC. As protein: CASLPSSYEQYV.

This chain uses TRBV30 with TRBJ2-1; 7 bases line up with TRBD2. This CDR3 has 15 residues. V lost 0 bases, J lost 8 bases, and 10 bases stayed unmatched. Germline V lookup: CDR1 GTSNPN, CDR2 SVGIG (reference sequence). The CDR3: CAWSVLGGEFHEQFF. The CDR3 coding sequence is TGTGCCTGGAGTGTACTGGGGGGGGAGTTCCATGAGCAGTTCTTC.

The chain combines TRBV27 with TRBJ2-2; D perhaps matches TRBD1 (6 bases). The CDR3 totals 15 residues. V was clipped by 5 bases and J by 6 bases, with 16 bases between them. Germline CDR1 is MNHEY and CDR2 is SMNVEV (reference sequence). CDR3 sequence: CASSLQGRVAGELFF. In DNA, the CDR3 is TGTGCCAGCAGTCTACAGGGAAGAGTGGCCGGGGAGCTGTTTTTT.

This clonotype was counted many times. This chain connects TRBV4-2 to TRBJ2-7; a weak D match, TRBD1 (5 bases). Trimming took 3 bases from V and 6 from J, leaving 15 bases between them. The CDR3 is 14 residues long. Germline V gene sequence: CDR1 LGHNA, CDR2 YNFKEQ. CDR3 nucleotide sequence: TGTGCCAGCAGCCAGTCCTGGGGCTTGGGCGAGCAGTACTTC. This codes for CASSQSWGLGEQYF.

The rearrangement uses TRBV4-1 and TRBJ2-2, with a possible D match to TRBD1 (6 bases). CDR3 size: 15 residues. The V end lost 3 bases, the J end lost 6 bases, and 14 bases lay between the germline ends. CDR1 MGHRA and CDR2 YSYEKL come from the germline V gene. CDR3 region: CASSQGPRGSGELFF. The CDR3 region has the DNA TGCGCCAGCAGCCAGGGTCCGAGGGGGTCCGGGGAGCTGTTTTTT.

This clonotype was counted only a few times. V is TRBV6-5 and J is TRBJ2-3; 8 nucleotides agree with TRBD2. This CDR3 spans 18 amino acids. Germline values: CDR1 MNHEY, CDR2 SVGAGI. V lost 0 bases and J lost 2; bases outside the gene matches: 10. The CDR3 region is CASSYSYAAGGVTDTQYF. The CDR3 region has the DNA TGTGCCAGCAGTTACTCTTATGCCGCGGGGGGCGTCACAGATACGCAGTATTTT.

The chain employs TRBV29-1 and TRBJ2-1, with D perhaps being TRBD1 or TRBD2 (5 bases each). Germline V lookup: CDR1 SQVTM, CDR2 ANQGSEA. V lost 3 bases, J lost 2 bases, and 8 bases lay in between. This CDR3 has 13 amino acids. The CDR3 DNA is TGCAGCGTTGACCAGGGAGCCTACAATGAGCAGTTCTTC. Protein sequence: CSVDQGAYNEQFF.

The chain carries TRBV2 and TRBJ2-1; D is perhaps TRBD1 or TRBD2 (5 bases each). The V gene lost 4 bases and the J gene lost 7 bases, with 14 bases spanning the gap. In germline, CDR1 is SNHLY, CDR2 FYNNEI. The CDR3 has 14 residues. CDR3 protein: CASSAGQGGNEQFF. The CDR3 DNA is TGTGCCAGCAGTGCGGGGCAGGGTGGTAATGAGCAGTTCTTC.

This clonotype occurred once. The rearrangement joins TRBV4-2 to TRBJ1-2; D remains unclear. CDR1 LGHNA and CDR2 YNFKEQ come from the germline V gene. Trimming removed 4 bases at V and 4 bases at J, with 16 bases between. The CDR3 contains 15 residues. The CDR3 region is CASSPPARAAYGYTF. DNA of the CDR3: TGTGCCAGCAGCCCCCCGGCAAGGGCCGCCTATGGCTACACCTTC.

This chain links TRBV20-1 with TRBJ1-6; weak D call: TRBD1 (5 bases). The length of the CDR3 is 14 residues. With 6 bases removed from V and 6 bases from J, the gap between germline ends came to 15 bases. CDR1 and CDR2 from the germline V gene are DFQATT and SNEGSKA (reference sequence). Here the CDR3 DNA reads TGCAGTGCCGTAGAGAGGGGCCGTAATTCACCCCTCCACTTT. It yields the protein CSAVERGRNSPLHF.

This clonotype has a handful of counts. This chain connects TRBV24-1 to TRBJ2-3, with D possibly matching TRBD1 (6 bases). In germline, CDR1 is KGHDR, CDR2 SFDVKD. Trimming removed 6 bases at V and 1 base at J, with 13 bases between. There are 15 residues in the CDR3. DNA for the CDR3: TGTGCCACCAGTCAGGGGTGGATAGGCACAGATACGCAGTATTTT. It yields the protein CATSQGWIGTDTQYF.

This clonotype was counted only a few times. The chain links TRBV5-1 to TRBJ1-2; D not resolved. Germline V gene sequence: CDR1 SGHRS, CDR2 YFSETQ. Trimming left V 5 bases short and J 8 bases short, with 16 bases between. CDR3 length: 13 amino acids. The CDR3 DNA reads TGCGCCAGCAGGGACGGACCGAGAGGGGGCTACACCTTC. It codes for CASRDGPRGGYTF.

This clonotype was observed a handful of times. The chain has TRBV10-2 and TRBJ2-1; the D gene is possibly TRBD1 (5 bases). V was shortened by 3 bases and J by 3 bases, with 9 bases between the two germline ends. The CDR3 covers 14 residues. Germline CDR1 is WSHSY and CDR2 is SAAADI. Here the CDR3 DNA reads TGCGCCAGCAGTGATCCAGGGAACTACAATGAGCAGTTCTTC. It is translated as CASSDPGNYNEQFF.

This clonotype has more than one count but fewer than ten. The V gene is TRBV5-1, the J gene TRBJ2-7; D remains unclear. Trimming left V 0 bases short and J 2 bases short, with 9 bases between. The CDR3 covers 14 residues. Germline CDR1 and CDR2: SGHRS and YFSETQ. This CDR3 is CASSLVASTYEQYF. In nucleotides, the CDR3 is TGCGCCAGCAGCTTGGTCGCGTCAACCTACGAGCAGTACTTC.